The clone carrying this T cell receptor (beta chain) came up a few times. The antigen is undetermined. The source of the sample is a study of cytomegalovirus exposure and HLA in healthy donors. The overall study: Most genotyped donors, roughly 83% of 300 to 400, had Caucasian-associated genetic ancestry. Study-wide results and caveats: As a later analysis showed, a missense DCLRE1C variant was linked to trimming of TCR beta V- and J-genes.

V shed 6 bases and J 3 bases; nucleotides not matched to a gene: 2. The germline CDR1 and CDR2 sequences are SQVTM and ANQGSEA. CDR3 length equals 11 residues. The PCR was carried out with 60 Vbeta primers and 13 Jbeta primers. Repertoires were generated with immunoSEQ multiplex PCR, while TCRdb's copy carries only in-frame clones and drops some. The table records roughly 100,000 clones, around four fifths of them present only once. The sequenced material came from PBMCs. The V call is TRBV29-1, the J call TRBJ2-7, with TRBD1 matching 7 bases. This TCR was sampled from a woman aged 40 to 50 in good health and CMV-seronegative. CDR3 residues: CSVGTVYEQYF. CDR3 in DNA: TGCAGCGTCGGGACAGTCTACGAGCAGTACTTC.